What follows are 15 T cell receptor beta chains derived from one specimen sequenced in a study of blood T cell repertoires in COVID-19. Repertoires were generated with immunoSEQ multiplex PCR, while TCRdb's copy carries only in-frame clones and drops some. The sample shows about 400,000 clones, roughly nine tenths of them seen only once. Specimen: PBMCs or T cells enriched from blood (not recorded which). The receptors here all came from a woman aged 30 to 39 who had recovered from COVID-19.

The chain is built from TRBV11-3 and TRBJ2-1; TRBD2 aligns across 12 bases. V lost 5 bases and J lost 8; bases outside the gene matches: 10. The CDR3 is 16 residues long. CDR1 and CDR2 (germline): SGHNT, YENEEA. In DNA, the CDR3 is TGTGCCAGCAGCCAATCTAGCGGGGGGGATATGGATGAGCAGTTCTTC. It translates to CASSQSSGGDMDEQFF. The whole variable domain, filled in from reference TRBV11-3 and TRBJ2-1, reads EAGVVQSPRYKIIEKKQPVAFWCNPISGHNTLYWYLQNLGQGPELLIRYENEEAVDDSQLPKDRFSAERLKGVDSTLKIQPAELGDSAVYLCASSQSSGGDMDEQFFGPGTRLTVL.

This chain connects TRBV28 to TRBJ2-1; 13 bases map to TRBD2. The germline V gene has CDR1 MDHEN and CDR2 SYDVKM. V lost 6 bases, J lost 6 bases, and 5 bases stayed unmatched. The CDR3 has 15 amino acids. The CDR3 reads CASRPGLAGTNEQFF. The CDR3 DNA follows: TGTGCCAGCAGACCGGGACTAGCGGGAACCAATGAGCAGTTCTTC.

The chain employs TRBV19 and TRBJ2-7; D is unresolved. The CDR3 is 16 amino acids. CDR1 and CDR2 (germline): LNHDA, SQIVND (reference sequence). Trimming removed 3 bases at V and 0 bases at J, with 15 bases between. Here the CDR3 DNA reads TGTGCCAGTAGTATTGGCCCTTTCGGAGCCTCCTACGAGCAGTACTTC. It translates to CASSIGPFGASYEQYF.

This chain connects TRBV24-1 to TRBJ2-5; 12 bases fit TRBD2. The V segment lost 3 bases and the J segment 1 base; nucleotides outside the gene matches: 8. The CDR3 length is 18 residues. CDR1 is KGHDR, CDR2 SFDVKD, per germline. The CDR3, as DNA: TGTGCCACCAGTGATAAATCGGGACTAGCGGGCACCCAAGAGACCCAGTACTTC. It codes for CATSDKSGLAGTQETQYF.

The genes are TRBV3-1 (or the pseudogene TRBV3-2) and TRBJ1-1, with 8 positions matching TRBD1. Germline V lookup: CDR1 LGHDT, CDR2 YNNKEL (reference sequence). The CDR3 contains 14 residues. V lost 3 bases to trimming and J lost 3 bases; unmatched junction nucleotides: 3. CDR3 region: CASSQDRADTEAFF. For the CDR3, the DNA is TGTGCCAGCAGCCAGGACAGGGCGGACACTGAAGCTTTCTTT.

This chain uses TRBV27 with TRBJ2-7; possibly TRBD1 for D (5 bases). The CDR3 is 12 amino acids. V lost 0 bases and J 7 bases, leaving 7 bases between the germline ends. Germline V gene data show CDR1 as MNHEY and CDR2 as SMNVEV (reference sequence). The CDR3 protein is CASSLSQGEQYF. The CDR3 coding sequence is TGTGCCAGCAGTTTATCCCAGGGTGAGCAGTACTTC.

CDR3 residues: CASSIRAGFQPQHF. For the CDR3, the DNA is TGTGCCAGTAGTATAAGGGCAGGGTTTCAGCCCCAGCATTTT. V usage is TRBV19 and J usage is TRBJ1-5, with D perhaps TRBD1 (5 bases). V shed 2 bases and J shed 6 bases, with 11 bases lying between them. Germline V gene data show CDR1 as LNHDA and CDR2 as SQIVND (reference sequence). The CDR3 runs to 14 residues. Combining the CDR3 with reference TRBV19 and TRBJ1-5 gives the whole variable domain DGGITQSPKYLFRKEGQNVTLSCEQNLNHDAMYWYRQDPGQGLRLIYYSQIVNDFQKGDIAEGYSVSREKKESFPLTVTSAQKNPTAFYLCASSIRAGFQPQHFGDGTRLSIL.

This clone was observed a single time. The chain combines TRBV5-6 with TRBJ2-3; a weak D match, TRBD2 (5 bases). In germline, CDR1 is SGHDT, CDR2 YYEEEE. The CDR3 covers 14 residues. Deletions cut 0 bases from V and 2 bases from J, with 7 bases between. CDR3 residues: CASSLGETTDTQYF. The CDR3 coding sequence is TGTGCCAGCAGCTTGGGGGAGACCACAGATACGCAGTATTTT.

The rearrangement joins TRBV9 to TRBJ1-4, with a possible D match to TRBD1 (5 bases). The CDR3 sequence is 13 residues long. Trimming left V 3 bases short and J 8 bases short, with 11 bases between. CDR1 and CDR2 from the germline V gene are SGDLS and YYNGEE. CDR3 protein: CASSGTPGEKLFF. The CDR3, as DNA: TGTGCCAGCAGCGGGACACCCGGAGAAAAACTGTTTTTT. Based on the CDR3 plus reference TRBV9 and TRBJ1-4, the full variable domain is DSGVTQTPKHLITATGQRVTLRCSPRSGDLSVYWYQQSLDQGLQFLIQYYNGEERAKGNILERFSAQQFPDLHSELNLSSLELGDSALYFCASSGTPGEKLFFGSGTQLSVL.

This clone was seen only once. The chain employs TRBV9 and TRBJ2-2, with D possibly being TRBD2 (5 bases). V lost 1 base and J 2 bases, leaving 12 bases between the germline ends. The CDR3 loop spans 16 amino acids. Germline CDR1 is SGDLS and CDR2 is YYNGEE. CDR3 protein: CASSVSPAGNTGELFF. For the CDR3, the DNA is TGTGCCAGCAGCGTATCGCCGGCGGGTAACACCGGGGAGCTGTTTTTT.

This chain connects TRBV4-1 to TRBJ1-4; D is uncertain. This CDR3 contains 18 residues. The V gene's germline CDR1 is MGHRA and CDR2 YSYEKL. Trimming removed 0 bases from V and 0 bases from J, with 14 bases in between. The CDR3 loop is CASSQDRLEVATNEKLFF. The DNA of the CDR3 is TGCGCCAGCAGCCAAGATCGGCTAGAAGTTGCAACTAATGAAAAACTGTTTTTT.

As for this clone: The sample has other DNA sequences that encode this CDR3 too. The rearrangement links TRBV28 to TRBJ1-5; no clear D. This CDR3 spans 11 amino acids. V was shortened by 6 bases and J by 4 bases, with 4 bases between the two germline ends. In germline, CDR1 is MDHEN, CDR2 SYDVKM. The CDR3 DNA follows: TGTGCCAGCAGCCCGAATCAGCCCCAGCATTTT. The encoded protein is CASSPNQPQHF.

The CDR3 nucleotides are TGTGCCAGCAGCTTAGGCGCCCAGGGCTACGAGCAGTACTTC. It yields the protein CASSLGAQGYEQYF. The chain recombines TRBV11-2 with TRBJ2-7, with D possibly being TRBD1 (5 bases). Trimming pared 1 base from V and 3 bases from J, leaving 10 bases between. Germline values: CDR1 SGHAT, CDR2 FQNNGV. This CDR3 has 14 residues.

Only a few counts were recorded for this clone. This chain joins TRBV9 and TRBJ2-1, with D possibly TRBD1 on 5 matching bases. In germline, CDR1 is SGDLS, CDR2 YYNGEE. The ends were cut back, 0 bases at V and 2 bases at J, with 12 bases in the middle. The CDR3 covers 16 residues. This CDR3 reads CASSVGGKRTYNEQFF. In DNA, the CDR3 is TGTGCCAGCAGCGTAGGGGGCAAACGTACCTACAATGAGCAGTTCTTC.

CDR3 region: CASRGTGGNQPQHF. The CDR3 nucleotides are TGTGCCAGCAGGGGGACAGGGGGCAATCAGCCCCAGCATTTT. The chain uses TRBV27 and TRBJ1-5, with 10 positions matching TRBD1. Germline V gene data show CDR1 as MNHEY and CDR2 as SMNVEV (reference sequence). V shed 6 bases and J 2 bases; nucleotides not matched to a gene: 1. The CDR3 length is 14 residues.